Below, 22 T cell receptor beta chains from the same sample are listed, as sequenced in a study of cytomegalovirus exposure and HLA in healthy donors. PCR involved 60 Vbeta and 13 Jbeta primers. Using immunoSEQ multiplex PCR, the repertoire was profiled, and TCRdb retains in-frame clones only, with some absent. This sample has fewer than 150,000 clones; about 73% occur once, and the top ten carry under 6.5%. The sample consisted of PBMCs. Receptors were obtained from a woman aged 45-65 years in good health and CMV-seropositive.

The genes are TRBV5-4 and TRBJ2-1; D unclear. The CDR3 is made up of 15 amino acids. V was trimmed by 0 bases and J by 3 bases, leaving 10 bases between them. CDR1 is SGHNT and CDR2 is YYREEE in the germline V gene (reference sequence). In nucleotides, the CDR3 is TGTGCCAGCAGCTTGGGTGGTCTAGACTACAATGAGCAGTTCTTC. Its translation: CASSLGGLDYNEQFF. The full variable domain, rest sourced from reference TRBV5-4 and TRBJ2-1, is ETGVTQSPTHLIKTRGQQVTLRCSSQSGHNTVSWYQQALGQGPQFIFQYYREEENGRGNFPPRFSGLQFPNYSSELNVNALELDDSALYLCASSLGGLDYNEQFFGPGTRLTVL.

This clone was detected a few times. The rearrangement joins TRBV6-5 to TRBJ1-1, with D unresolved. This CDR3 has 12 residues. The V end lost 6 bases, the J end lost 0 bases, and 5 bases lay between the germline ends. CDR1 MNHEY and CDR2 SVGAGI come from the germline V gene. Here the CDR3 reads CASRRLNTEAFF. CDR3 nucleotide sequence: TGTGCCAGCAGGCGCCTGAACACTGAAGCTTTCTTT.

The chain couples TRBV2 to TRBJ2-5; 7 nucleotides agree with TRBD2. CDR3 length equals 14 residues. With 7 bases clipped from V and 0 bases from J, the junction kept 5 bases outside the gene matches. The V gene's germline CDR1 is SNHLY and CDR2 FYNNEI. The CDR3 region has the DNA TGTGCCAGCACGGGGGGATCGTACCAAGAGACCCAGTACTTC. This codes for CASTGGSYQETQYF.

This sequence joins TRBV19 and TRBJ1-5; 8 nucleotides agree with TRBD1. J gave up 6 bases and V 3 bases, and 7 bases lay outside the gene matches. This CDR3 contains 15 residues. The germline gives CDR1 LNHDA, CDR2 SQIVND (reference sequence). The CDR3 is CASSMSHRGSQPQHF. DNA for the CDR3: TGTGCCAGTAGTATGTCCCACAGGGGGAGTCAGCCCCAGCATTTT.

The chain couples TRBV19 to TRBJ1-5, with 7 bases fitting TRBD1. V gave up 5 bases and J gave up 3 bases; unmatched junction bases: 7. The CDR3 has 15 amino acids. CDR1 is LNHDA, CDR2 SQIVND, per germline (reference sequence). This CDR3 reads CASSGSQGINQPQHF. The CDR3 region has the DNA TGTGCCAGTAGTGGCTCACAGGGGATCAATCAGCCCCAGCATTTT.

This sequence joins TRBV6-1 and TRBJ1-1, with 7 bases lining up with TRBD1. This CDR3 contains 13 residues. Germline CDR1 and CDR2: MNHNS and SASEGT. Trimming cost V 6 bases and J 1 base; bases outside gene matches: 2. The CDR3 bases are TGTGCCAGCAGAGACAGGGAGAACACTGAAGCTTTCTTT. Amino acid sequence: CASRDRENTEAFF.

Written as DNA, the CDR3 is TGTGCCAGCAGTTTAACCCGACAGGGAAGGGAAGCTTTCTTT. Its translation is CASSLTRQGREAFF. The genes are TRBV27 and TRBJ1-1; 7 nucleotides line up with TRBD1. CDR3 size: 14 residues. Trimming removed 2 bases from V and 8 bases from J; junction bases left unmatched: 8. CDR1 and CDR2 from the germline V gene are MNHEY and SMNVEV (reference sequence).

V usage is TRBV4-3 and J usage is TRBJ2-1; the match to TRBD2 covers 8 bases. This CDR3 is 16 amino acids long. CDR1 is LGHNA and CDR2 is YSLEER in the germline V gene. Losses at the gene ends were 1 base for V and 2 bases for J; bases not matched to a gene: 4. The CDR3 sequence is CASSQGNSGTYNEQFF. The CDR3 DNA reads TGCGCCAGCAGCCAAGGAAATAGCGGGACCTACAATGAGCAGTTCTTC.

V usage is TRBV7-9 and J usage is TRBJ1-1; D possibly corresponds to TRBD1 (6 bases). Trimming cost V 5 bases and J 5 bases, with 24 bases left between them. This CDR3 has 17 amino acids. Germline V lookup: CDR1 SEHNR, CDR2 FQNEAQ (reference sequence). The CDR3 region has the DNA TGTGCCAGCAGCCCTTCCCGCGGGGGCGCGTCGGGGACTGAAGCTTTCTTT. Protein: CASSPSRGGASGTEAFF.

The rearrangement uses TRBV27 and TRBJ2-7; TRBD1 agrees at 9 bases. Per germline, CDR1 MNHEY and CDR2 SMNVEV (reference sequence). The CDR3 totals 13 residues. The V and J ends lost 8 bases and 1 base, in that order; junction bases with no gene match: 3. The chain's CDR3 is CASRGQGSYEQYF. The CDR3, as DNA: TGTGCCAGCCGGGGACAGGGATCCTACGAGCAGTACTTC.

The chain recombines TRBV7-9 with TRBJ2-5, with a weak D call TRBD1 (6 bases). V was clipped by 5 bases and J by 4 bases, with 14 bases between them. This CDR3 has 14 amino acids. Germline V gene lookup returns CDR1 SEHNR and CDR2 FQNEAQ (reference sequence). In DNA form, the CDR3 reads TGTGCCAGCAGCGCGAATTGGGGGCGAGAGACCCAGTACTTC. This encodes CASSANWGRETQYF. Full variable domain (rest looked up from reference TRBV7-9 and TRBJ2-5): DTGVSQNPRHKITKRGQNVTFRCDPISEHNRLYWYRQTLGQGPEFLTYFQNEAQLEKSRLLSDRFSAERPKGSFSTLEIQRTEQGDSAMYLCASSANWGRETQYFGPGTRLLVL.

V is TRBV6-6 and J is TRBJ1-1, with D maybe TRBD1 (6 bases). The CDR3 covers 14 residues. Trimming removed 5 bases at V and 3 bases at J, with 13 bases between. CDR1 and CDR2 from the germline V gene are MNHNY and SVGAGI (reference sequence). This chain's CDR3 is CASSPRTEDTEAFF. The CDR3 coding sequence is TGTGCCAGCAGTCCCCGGACAGAGGACACTGAAGCTTTCTTT.

V gene TRBV4-2 combines with J gene TRBJ2-7; D gene unclear. This CDR3 comprises 16 residues. Trimming removed 4 bases at V and 0 bases at J, with 16 bases between. Germline lookup yields CDR1 LGHNA and CDR2 YNFKEQ. The CDR3 here is CASSPLFKTSSYEQYF. The CDR3 DNA sequence: TGTGCCAGCAGCCCCCTTTTTAAAACCAGCTCCTACGAGCAGTACTTC.

The chain recombines TRBV2 with TRBJ2-7; TRBD1 agrees at 9 bases. V lost 7 bases to trimming and J lost 7 bases; unmatched junction nucleotides: 11. The CDR3 runs to 14 residues. The germline V gene has CDR1 SNHLY and CDR2 FYNNEI. In DNA form, the CDR3 reads TGTGCCAGCACACTGACAGGGGGAAAGGGAGAGCAGTACTTC. Amino acid sequence: CASTLTGGKGEQYF.

This chain joins TRBV9 and TRBJ2-1; tentatively, D is TRBD2 (5 bases). This CDR3 is 14 amino acids long. The germline V and J ends were trimmed by 4 bases and 10 bases, with 18 bases remaining between them. Germline V CDR1 and CDR2: SGDLS, YYNGEE. CDR3 amino acids: CASSLRDEPPEQFF. CDR3 coding DNA: TGTGCCAGCAGCCTACGGGATGAGCCCCCCGAGCAGTTCTTC.

The chain combines TRBV27 with TRBJ1-3, with D maybe TRBD1 (5 bases). This CDR3 has 13 amino acids. Per the germline V gene, CDR1 is MNHEY and CDR2 is SMNVEV (reference sequence). V was clipped by 9 bases and J by 4 bases, with 13 bases between them. CDR3 sequence (DNA): TGTGCCAGTCGCCGGCCAGGGGGAAACACCATATATTTT. This gives the protein CASRRPGGNTIYF.

This clone was detected only once. One end of the junction does not line up with germline, which may come from a read error. The chain links TRBV7-6 to TRBJ2-5, with 10 bases identical to TRBD2. Per germline, CDR1 SGHVS and CDR2 FNYEAQ. The CDR3 runs to 15 residues. The CDR3 loop reads CTSSLIAGGFETQYF. As DNA, the CDR3 is TGTACCAGCAGCCTTATAGCGGGGGGCTTCGAGACCCAGTACTTC.

This clone was observed a handful of times. The V gene is TRBV5-4, the J gene TRBJ2-2; 8 nucleotides line up with TRBD1. The CDR3 runs 16 residues. The germline CDR1 and CDR2 sequences are SGHNT and YYREEE (reference sequence). The junction had 8 bases not matched to a gene; V was cut back by 5 bases and J by 2 bases. CDR3: CASRDREKVNTGELFF. The CDR3 region has the DNA TGTGCCAGCAGGGACAGGGAGAAGGTCAACACCGGGGAGCTGTTTTTT.

On this clone itself: One junction end disagrees with the germline gene, perhaps due to a read error. The identical CDR3 is also encoded by other nucleotide sequences in the sample. This chain joins TRBV25-1 and TRBJ1-6; 7 positions agree with TRBD1. CDR1 is MGHDK and CDR2 is SYGVNS in the germline V gene. The CDR3 is made up of 14 amino acids. This CDR3 reads CASSGTGDNSPLHF. The CDR3, as DNA: TGTGCCAGCAGTGGGACAGGTGACAATTCGCCCCTCCACTTT.

The chain combines TRBV18 with TRBJ1-3; D not certain. The germline gives CDR1 KGHSH, CDR2 LQKENI. V gave up 3 bases and J gave up 4 bases, with 7 bases separating them. The CDR3 contains 13 residues. The CDR3 is CASSPQAGNTIYF. The CDR3 DNA is TGTGCCAGCTCACCCCAAGCAGGAAACACCATATATTTT.

The chain couples TRBV5-1 to TRBJ2-5, with TRBD2 matching over 8 bases. Germline CDR1 is SGHRS and CDR2 is YFSETQ. Unmatched junction bases numbered 5, after V lost 0 bases and J lost 7 bases. This CDR3 has 14 amino acids. For the CDR3, the DNA is TGCGCCAGCAGCTTGGACGGACTAGCTATGACCCAGTACTTC. Its protein is CASSLDGLAMTQYF.

V and J are TRBV2 and TRBJ2-7, with TRBD1 matching over 9 bases. V was clipped by 3 bases and J by 5 bases; unmatched bases: 14. The germline V gene has CDR1 SNHLY and CDR2 FYNNEI. The length of the CDR3 is 17 residues. DNA of the CDR3: TGTGCCAGCAGTGAGGAAAGGGCCGGGACAGGGATGCACGAGCAGTACTTC. Its protein is CASSEERAGTGMHEQYF.